These 30 T cell receptor beta chains share one sample of origin, sequenced in a study of blood T cell repertoires in COVID-19. TCRdb keeps only in-frame clones here, not all; method: immunoSEQ multiplex PCR. The sample shows under 500,000 clones, roughly 87% of them seen only once. The specimen was PBMCs or T cells enriched from blood (not recorded which). These TCRs come from a woman aged 18 to 35 with acute COVID-19.

The chain uses TRBV19 and TRBJ2-3; TRBD2 matches 11 bases. Germline CDR1 is LNHDA and CDR2 is SQIVND (reference sequence). This CDR3 has 16 amino acids. V shed 5 bases and J 4 bases; nucleotides not matched to a gene: 8. CDR3 sequence (DNA): TGTGCCAGTAGTGAGACTAGCGGGATCGGAGCAGATACGCAGTATTTT. It yields the protein CASSETSGIGADTQYF.

The CDR3 reads CASRDREVGKLFF. CDR3 nucleotides: TGTGCCAGCAGGGACAGGGAAGTCGGAAAACTGTTTTTT. The J gene is TRBJ1-4, the V gene TRBV2, with 8 positions matching TRBD1. Trimming cost V 6 bases and J 10 bases; bases outside gene matches: 7. CDR3 length: 13 residues. The germline V gene encodes CDR1 SNHLY and CDR2 FYNNEI.

The chain couples TRBV4-1 to TRBJ2-2; 9 bases are a match to TRBD2. V trimming: 4 bases; J trimming: 7 bases; junction bases outside the gene matches: 19. The CDR3 loop spans 19 amino acids. In germline, CDR1 is MGHRA, CDR2 YSYEKL. The CDR3 here is CASSLGLRGREGRFGELFF. CDR3 DNA sequence: TGCGCCAGCAGCCTGGGACTACGGGGGCGGGAGGGCCGTTTCGGGGAGCTGTTTTTT.

This clone has just a few counts. The chain uses TRBV24-1 and TRBJ2-7; TRBD2 might be the D (5 bases). Germline V CDR1 and CDR2: KGHDR, SFDVKD. Trimming took off 1 base at V and 6 bases at J, with 9 bases between the two ends. The CDR3 consists of 13 residues. The CDR3 region is CATSDFSGPEQYF. CDR3 nucleotides: TGTGCCACCAGTGATTTCAGCGGACCCGAGCAGTACTTC.

The chain recombines TRBV6-2 or TRBV6-3 with TRBJ1-5; TRBD1 is a possible D gene (5 bases). The CDR3 consists of 19 residues. Germline lookup yields CDR1 MNHEY and CDR2 SVGEGT. The V gene lost 0 bases and the J gene lost 4 bases, with 22 bases spanning the gap. CDR3 amino acids: CASSYSNFLGRYGNQPQHF. CDR3 DNA: TGTGCCAGCAGTTACTCGAATTTTCTGGGGCGTTATGGAAATCAGCCCCAGCATTTT.

The genes are TRBV18 and TRBJ2-1; 7 nucleotides line up with TRBD1. This CDR3 has 12 residues. The germline gives CDR1 KGHSH, CDR2 LQKENI. With 3 bases clipped from V and 10 bases from J, the junction kept 3 bases outside the gene matches. The CDR3 bases are TGTGCCAGCTCACCGGTGACAGGGGAGCAGTTCTTC. This sequence encodes CASSPVTGEQFF.

This chain joins TRBV29-1 and TRBJ2-7; a weak D match, TRBD1 (5 bases). V was clipped by 3 bases and J by 3 bases, with 12 bases between them. The CDR3 sequence is 13 residues long. Per the germline V gene, CDR1 is SQVTM and CDR2 is ANQGSEA. CDR3 nucleotides: TGCAGCGTTGACTTGGGGCCCCGCTACGAGCAGTACTTC. Protein product: CSVDLGPRYEQYF.

This chain connects TRBV11-2 to TRBJ1-1; unclear D gene. Trimming stripped 0 bases from V and 5 bases from J, with 13 bases between. The germline V gene encodes CDR1 SGHAT and CDR2 FQNNGV. CDR3 length equals 15 residues. The CDR3 sequence: CASSLDKVGGTEAFF. The CDR3 DNA reads as TGTGCCAGCAGCTTAGACAAGGTAGGCGGAACTGAAGCTTTCTTT.

This clone was observed once. The chain employs TRBV9 and TRBJ1-2, with D perhaps TRBD1 (5 bases). The ends were cut back, 0 bases at V and 4 bases at J, with 10 bases in the middle. The CDR3 has 14 residues. The germline gives CDR1 SGDLS, CDR2 YYNGEE. The CDR3 protein is CASSVGGGIYGYTF. As DNA, the CDR3 is TGTGCCAGCAGCGTAGGTGGGGGGATCTATGGCTACACCTTC.

This chain links TRBV7-9 with TRBJ2-1; 7 bases agree with TRBD1. This CDR3 is built from 14 residues. J lost 2 bases, V lost 5 bases, and 3 bases had no gene match. Per the germline V gene, CDR1 is SEHNR and CDR2 is FQNEAQ (reference sequence). The CDR3 DNA follows: TGTGCCAGCAGCGCGGACAGGACCTACAATGAGCAGTTCTTC. The encoded protein is CASSADRTYNEQFF.

The chain joins TRBV18 to TRBJ1-5; 8 nucleotides agree with TRBD1. Looked up from germline, CDR1 is KGHSH and CDR2 is LQKENI. V gave up 3 bases and J gave up 5 bases; unmatched junction bases: 3. The CDR3 covers 14 residues. CDR3 sequence (DNA): TGTGCCAGCTCACCCGGGACAGGACATCAGCCCCAGCATTTT. It translates to CASSPGTGHQPQHF.

This rearrangement joins TRBV7-6 to TRBJ2-2; a possible D gene is TRBD1 (6 bases). The CDR3 extends over 15 amino acids. In germline, CDR1 is SGHVS, CDR2 FNYEAQ. V lost 1 base to trimming and J lost 6 bases, with 12 bases between them. The DNA of the CDR3 is TGTGCCAGCAGCTTAGGCAGACAGGAGGCCGGGGAGCTGTTTTTT. It codes for CASSLGRQEAGELFF.

The CDR3 DNA reads as TGTGCCATCAGTGAGTTAGGACAGGGGGATCCAACTAATGAAAAACTGTTTTTT. It yields the protein CAISELGQGDPTNEKLFF. This rearrangement joins TRBV10-3 to TRBJ1-4; TRBD1 matches 10 bases. Looked up from germline, CDR1 is ENHRY and CDR2 is SYGVKD. This CDR3 comprises 18 residues. Unmatched junction bases numbered 5, after V lost 1 base and J lost 0 bases.

The rearrangement joins TRBV19 to TRBJ1-5, with unresolved D. The CDR3 spans 15 residues. The V end was cut by 4 bases, the J end by 3 bases, with 13 bases between. Germline values: CDR1 LNHDA, CDR2 SQIVND (reference sequence). CDR3 protein: CASSTGIALNQPQHF. The CDR3 DNA follows: TGTGCCAGTAGTACGGGAATTGCCCTCAATCAGCCCCAGCATTTT.

The chain recombines TRBV27 with TRBJ2-7, with a weak D call TRBD2 (5 bases). Per germline, CDR1 MNHEY and CDR2 SMNVEV (reference sequence). V dropped 5 bases and J dropped 6 bases, with 17 bases sitting between them. The CDR3 loop spans 14 amino acids. The CDR3 loop reads CASSTRTSPSEQYF. CDR3 DNA: TGTGCCAGCAGTACACGAACTAGTCCTTCCGAGCAGTACTTC.

The rearrangement joins TRBV4-1 to TRBJ2-1; D gene uncertain. The CDR3 consists of 13 residues. V was trimmed by 4 bases and J by 10 bases, leaving 14 bases between them. Germline lookup yields CDR1 MGHRA and CDR2 YSYEKL. CDR3 sequence (DNA): TGCGCCAGCAGCCGATTAGAAGCACTCGAGCAGTTCTTC. This translates into CASSRLEALEQFF.

The gene calls are TRBV19 and TRBJ2-3; no clear D. Germline V gives CDR1 LNHDA, CDR2 SQIVND (reference sequence). The germline V and J ends were trimmed by 5 bases and 1 base, with 10 bases remaining between them. The CDR3 covers 14 residues. CDR3 residues: CASSLLRGTDTQYF. CDR3 coding DNA: TGTGCCAGTAGTTTACTTCGTGGCACAGATACGCAGTATTTT.

The chain links TRBV10-3 to TRBJ2-7, with D possibly being TRBD2 (6 bases). V shed 3 bases and J shed 1 base, with 19 bases lying between them. The CDR3 totals 17 residues. Germline V gene sequence: CDR1 ENHRY, CDR2 SYGVKD. The CDR3 DNA sequence: TGTGCCATCAGTGAAATTACCTTAACGGGGGAGTCCTACGAGCAGTACTTC. It codes for CAISEITLTGESYEQYF.

Points on this clone: Different DNA sequences within this sample yield the same CDR3. This chain uses TRBV5-6 with TRBJ2-7; D gene uncertain. Trimming pared 4 bases from V and 5 bases from J, leaving 7 bases between. Germline CDR1 is SGHDT and CDR2 is YYEEEE. The CDR3 contains 11 residues. The CDR3 DNA follows: TGTGCCAGCAGCCTCCTTGACGAGCAGTACTTC. Translation gives CASSLLDEQYF.

This clone was seen a few times. J is TRBJ1-1 and V is TRBV6-5; D remains ambiguous. Germline assignment: CDR1 MNHEY and CDR2 SVGAGI. The CDR3 has 12 amino acids. V was cut by 6 bases and J by 7 bases, with 12 bases left in between. CDR3: CASRLSGNEAFF. For the CDR3, the DNA is TGTGCCAGCAGGTTGAGCGGGAATGAAGCTTTCTTT.

The CDR3 reads CASSIGDYRTQYF. The DNA for the CDR3 is TGTGCCAGTAGTATAGGGGACTATAGAACGCAGTATTTT. The chain uses TRBV19 and TRBJ2-3; 7 bases fit TRBD2. The CDR3 contains 13 residues. CDR1 is LNHDA, CDR2 SQIVND, per germline (reference sequence). The junction had 4 bases not matched to a gene; V was cut back by 1 base and J by 9 bases. The full variable domain, with the rest looked up from reference TRBV19 and TRBJ2-3, is DGGITQSPKYLFRKEGQNVTLSCEQNLNHDAMYWYRQDPGQGLRLIYYSQIVNDFQKGDIAEGYSVSREKKESFPLTVTSAQKNPTAFYLCASSIGDYRTQYFGPGTRLTVL.

This rearrangement joins TRBV3-1 (or the pseudogene TRBV3-2) to TRBJ2-5, with 8 bases aligning to TRBD2. V lost 0 bases to trimming and J lost 5 bases; unmatched junction nucleotides: 8. Per the germline V gene, CDR1 is LGHDT and CDR2 is YNNKEL (reference sequence). The CDR3 totals 16 residues. In DNA form, the CDR3 reads TGTGCCAGCAGCCAAGATCGGGGGGGGTTCGGGGAGACCCAGTACTTC. This sequence encodes CASSQDRGGFGETQYF.

The chain carries TRBV10-3 and TRBJ2-3, with D possibly being TRBD2 (5 bases). Trimming left V 4 bases short and J 0 bases short, with 14 bases between. CDR1 is ENHRY, CDR2 SYGVKD, per germline. The CDR3 contains 16 residues. The chain's CDR3 is CAISGGRTPSTDTQYF. CDR3 nucleotide sequence: TGTGCCATCAGTGGAGGACGGACTCCTAGCACAGATACGCAGTATTTT.

The chain employs TRBV28 and TRBJ1-1, with 8 bases that match TRBD1. This CDR3 has 16 residues. J lost 3 bases, V lost 7 bases, and 13 bases had no gene match. CDR1 is MDHEN and CDR2 is SYDVKM in the germline V gene. The CDR3 loop reads CASTEPPDRAYTEAFF. The DNA of the CDR3 is TGTGCCAGCACCGAACCACCGGACAGGGCCTACACTGAAGCTTTCTTT.

This sequence joins TRBV4-1 and TRBJ2-1; maybe TRBD2 (6 bases). Germline V gives CDR1 MGHRA, CDR2 YSYEKL. The germline V and J ends were trimmed by 1 base and 7 bases, with 14 bases remaining between them. The CDR3 totals 15 residues. In DNA, the CDR3 is TGCGCCAGCAGCCAAGTCGGCGGGGCGGGTAATGAGCAGTTCTTC. This gives the protein CASSQVGGAGNEQFF.

The J gene is TRBJ2-1, the V gene TRBV9; 9 positions match TRBD2. Per germline, CDR1 SGDLS and CDR2 YYNGEE. Germline trimming cut 4 bases from V and 10 bases from J; bases unmatched to any gene: 6. The CDR3 is made up of 13 amino acids. The CDR3: CASSSGLAQEQFF. DNA of the CDR3: TGTGCCAGCAGCTCGGGACTAGCCCAAGAGCAGTTCTTC.

This chain links TRBV19 with TRBJ2-5; tentative D call: TRBD1 (6 bases). Germline-derived CDR1 and CDR2 are LNHDA and SQIVND (reference sequence). CDR3 length: 15 amino acids. V was trimmed by 4 bases and J by 5 bases, leaving 17 bases between them. The CDR3 loop reads CASSTMTGTGETQYF. The CDR3 nucleotides read TGTGCCAGTAGTACAATGACAGGCACTGGGGAGACCCAGTACTTC.

The chain links TRBV7-3 to TRBJ2-3; D might be TRBD2 (5 bases). V gave up 3 bases and J gave up 4 bases, with 11 bases separating them. Germline lookup yields CDR1 SGHTA and CDR2 FQGTGA. The CDR3 has 14 residues. The CDR3 DNA follows: TGTGCCAGCAGCTTGGCTAGCCGCGCAGATACGCAGTATTTT. Protein sequence: CASSLASRADTQYF.

The chain joins TRBV10-1 to TRBJ2-7, with D unresolved. Germline values: CDR1 WNHNN, CDR2 SYGVQD (reference sequence). The CDR3 has 12 residues. Trimming removed 8 bases at V and 5 bases at J, with 13 bases between. In DNA form, the CDR3 reads TGCGCCAGCTCTATATTTCTCCACGAGCAGTACTTC. Translation gives CASSIFLHEQYF.

The count of this clone is one. The chain carries TRBV7-9 and TRBJ2-2; D is ambiguous. Germline V gene sequence: CDR1 SEHNR, CDR2 FQNEAQ (reference sequence). CDR3 size: 16 residues. V lost 2 bases to trimming and J lost 6 bases, with 16 bases between them. The CDR3 DNA follows: TGTGCCAGCAGCTTACAACCGTCGGTTGCCGCCGGGGAGCTGTTTTTT. Encoded protein: CASSLQPSVAAGELFF.